This TCR beta chain is from a study of T cell clonality in common variable immunodeficiency (dated by TCRdb to between 2015 and 2016). Study-wide findings and limitations: Compared with healthy controls, CVID subjects showed increased TCRbeta clonality (t-test p = 0.018), a feature most characteristic of about a third of subjects. CVID TCRbeta sequences were reported to have fewer deletions and N-nucleotide insertions and to lack highly modified clones with 13 or more V deletions. The authors noted that sequencing repertoires of T cell subpopulations would be needed to clarify what caused the increased clonality in CVID. Differences among patients in the CVID cohort limited the correlations between repertoire features and clinical complications. CVID subjects shared fewer TCRbeta clones with each other than healthy controls did (p < 0.0001). Despite equal DNA input, controls averaged roughly 80,000 unique sequences per sample versus about 31,547 in CVID samples.

Most CVID patients and most healthy controls were of Caucasian heritage. Heparinized peripheral whole blood samples of roughly 5 to 8 ml were obtained from each donor. TCRbeta CDR3 repertoires were sequenced from genomic DNA of adults with common variable immune deficiency (CVID) and healthy adult controls. There were around 22 healthy adult volunteers in the control group (roughly 12 female and roughly 10 male), ranging in age from about 23 to 66 years, with a mean age of around 34. Diluted blood was subjected to density centrifugation over Hypaque 1077 or Ficoll-Paque for isolation of peripheral blood mononuclear cells. Genomic DNA was obtained from unsorted mononuclear cells through either Qiagen column purification or a centrifugation-based method. The CDR3 holds 15 amino acids from the cysteine to the phenylalanine. The DNA has 36 bases, all within the CDR3, and is read from base 1. Trimming takes 1 base off V and 1 base off J; junction bases not matched to a gene: 3. The germline V gene provides CDR1 KGHSH and CDR2 LQKENI.

This clone has a handful of counts. Its specific antigen is unknown. The read terminates 3 residues before the CDR3 end, so the remaining end is supplied by the germline J gene. Other DNA variants within this sample encode the same CDR3. Equivalent amounts of genomic DNA from CVID and control samples were used as sequencing input. For every sample, a 60 bp segment covering the rearranged TCRbeta CDR3 region was amplified and then sequenced. TCRbeta amplification used the immunoSEQ assay, a bias-corrected multiplex PCR with high-throughput sequencing. The original pipeline was this. Every unique nucleotide sequence was considered a clone and was annotated with V, D and J genes, copy number and frequency. Sequences were labeled productive if in frame, and non-productive if out of frame or containing stop codons. Clonality was calculated from Shannon's entropy as previously described. The predicted amino acid sequences of productive clones were used to derive mean CDR3 Kyte-Doolittle hydropathy. Scaled V gene usage was hierarchically clustered using Manhattan distance and complete linkage with the R hclust function. Sharing of clones by CDR3 amino acid sequence was evaluated through resampling of 12 repertoires per group over 100 rounds. The repertoires were screened for approximately 72 published EBV-specific TCRbeta sequences and 200 to 250 published CMV-specific TCRbeta sequences. A couple of CVID samples yielding fewer than 10,000 sequences were excluded from analysis, leaving some 40 CVID repertoires. As stored in TCRdb, this immuneACCESS dataset retains in-frame rearrangements with V and J assigned. A fraction of the clones does not appear; measured against another copy, unresolved V genes explain less than half of the discrepancy, and the remainder lacks a known reason. That table is the source of V, J and clone size, and D and trimming were worked out from the DNA. The table gives tens of thousands of clones for this sample, with none occurring only once. About 1.7% of the sample is taken by the ten largest.

The TCR originated in a person aged 18 to 75 in good health. The sequenced sample consisted of peripheral blood mononuclear cells. Recombination linked TRBV18 to TRBJ1-1; TRBD1 agrees with 7 junctional bases. The CDR3 has the sequence CASSPLGQANTEAFF. The covered CDR3 bases are TGTGCCAGCTCACCACTCGGACAGGCGAACACTGAA.